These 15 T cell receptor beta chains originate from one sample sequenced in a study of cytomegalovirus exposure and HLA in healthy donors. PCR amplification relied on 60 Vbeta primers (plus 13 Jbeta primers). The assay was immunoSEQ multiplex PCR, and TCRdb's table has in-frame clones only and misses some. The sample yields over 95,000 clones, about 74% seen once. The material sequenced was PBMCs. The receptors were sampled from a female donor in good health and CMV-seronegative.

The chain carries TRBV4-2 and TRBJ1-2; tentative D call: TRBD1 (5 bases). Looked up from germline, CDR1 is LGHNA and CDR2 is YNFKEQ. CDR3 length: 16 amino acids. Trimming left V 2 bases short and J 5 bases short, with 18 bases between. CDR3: CASSQPLWGREYGYTF. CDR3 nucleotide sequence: TGTGCCAGCAGCCAACCCCTCTGGGGGAGGGAATATGGCTACACCTTC.

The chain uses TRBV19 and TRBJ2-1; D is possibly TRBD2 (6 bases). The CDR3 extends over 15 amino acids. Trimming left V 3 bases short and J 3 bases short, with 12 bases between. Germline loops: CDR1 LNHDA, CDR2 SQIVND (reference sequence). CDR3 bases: TGTGCCAGTAGTATTCTAACGGGGGACTACAATGAGCAGTTCTTC. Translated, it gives CASSILTGDYNEQFF.

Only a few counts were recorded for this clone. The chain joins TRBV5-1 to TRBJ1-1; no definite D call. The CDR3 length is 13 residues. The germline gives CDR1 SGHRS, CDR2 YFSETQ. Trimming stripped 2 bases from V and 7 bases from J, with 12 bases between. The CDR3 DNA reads TGCGCCAGCAGCTTCTTAGTGGAGCATGAAGCTTTCTTT. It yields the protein CASSFLVEHEAFF.

CDR3 sequence reads: CASSSQGGRNTEAFF. Written as DNA, the CDR3 is TGTGCCAGCAGCTCCCAAGGCGGTCGGAACACTGAAGCTTTCTTT. The chain is built from TRBV5-6 and TRBJ1-1; D uncertain. CDR1 is SGHDT, CDR2 YYEEEE, per germline. The V and J ends lost 3 bases and 1 base respectively, with 13 bases between them. CDR3 length: 15 residues.

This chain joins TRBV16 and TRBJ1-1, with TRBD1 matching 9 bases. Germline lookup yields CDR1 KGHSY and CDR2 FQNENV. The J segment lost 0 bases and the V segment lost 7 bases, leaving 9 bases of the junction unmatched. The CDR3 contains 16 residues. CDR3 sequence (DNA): TGTGCCAGCATCTACCGGGACAGGGCTCTGAACACTGAAGCTTTCTTT. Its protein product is CASIYRDRALNTEAFF.

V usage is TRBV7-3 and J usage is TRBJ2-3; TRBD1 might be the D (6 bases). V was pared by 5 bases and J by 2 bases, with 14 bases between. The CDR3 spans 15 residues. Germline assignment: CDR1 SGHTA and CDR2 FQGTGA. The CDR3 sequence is CASSPMVGATDTQYF. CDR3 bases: TGTGCCAGCAGCCCGATGGTGGGGGCCACAGATACGCAGTATTTT. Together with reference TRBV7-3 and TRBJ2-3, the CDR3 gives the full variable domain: GAGVSQTPSNKVTEKGKYVELRCDPISGHTALYWYRQSLGQGPEFLIYFQGTGAADDSGLPNDRFFAVRPEGSVSTLKIQRTERGDSAVYLCASSPMVGATDTQYFGPGTRLTVL.

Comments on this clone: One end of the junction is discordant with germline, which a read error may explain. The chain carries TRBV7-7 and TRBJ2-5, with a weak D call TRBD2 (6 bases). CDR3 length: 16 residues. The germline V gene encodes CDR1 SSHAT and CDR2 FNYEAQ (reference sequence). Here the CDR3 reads CASSLSGQALQETQYF. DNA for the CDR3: TGTGCTAGCAGCTTAAGCGGGCAGGCTCTCCAAGAGACCCAGTACTTC.

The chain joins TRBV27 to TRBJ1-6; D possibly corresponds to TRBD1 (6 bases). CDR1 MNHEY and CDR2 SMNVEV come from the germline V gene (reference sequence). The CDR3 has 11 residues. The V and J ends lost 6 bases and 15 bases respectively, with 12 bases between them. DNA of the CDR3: TGTGCCAGCAGGAGCCAGGGGATCCTCCACTTT. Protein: CASRSQGILHF.

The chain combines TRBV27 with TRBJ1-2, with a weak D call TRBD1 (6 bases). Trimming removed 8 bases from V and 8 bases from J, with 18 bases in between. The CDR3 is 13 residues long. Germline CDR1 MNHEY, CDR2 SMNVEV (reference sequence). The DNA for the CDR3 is TGTGCCAGCTGTAAAAAACAGGGTACGGGCTACACCTTC. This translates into CASCKKQGTGYTF.

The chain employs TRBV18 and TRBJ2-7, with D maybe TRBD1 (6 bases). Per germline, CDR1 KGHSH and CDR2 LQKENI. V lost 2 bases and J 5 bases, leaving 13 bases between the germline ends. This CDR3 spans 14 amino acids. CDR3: CASSPNREGNEQYF. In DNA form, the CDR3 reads TGTGCCAGCTCACCAAACAGGGAAGGAAACGAGCAGTACTTC.

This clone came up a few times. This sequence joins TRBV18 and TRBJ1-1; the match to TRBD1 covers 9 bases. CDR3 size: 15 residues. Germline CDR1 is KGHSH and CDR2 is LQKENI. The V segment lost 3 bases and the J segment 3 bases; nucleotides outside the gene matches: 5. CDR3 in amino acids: CASSPPGQGDTEAFF. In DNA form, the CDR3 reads TGTGCCAGCTCACCCCCGGGACAGGGCGACACTGAAGCTTTCTTT.

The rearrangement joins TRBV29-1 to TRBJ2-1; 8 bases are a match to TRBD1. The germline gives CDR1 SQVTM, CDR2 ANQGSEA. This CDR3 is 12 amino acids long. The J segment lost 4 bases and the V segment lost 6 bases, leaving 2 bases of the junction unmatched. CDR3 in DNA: TGCAGCGTAAGACAGGGGTACAATGAGCAGTTCTTC. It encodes CSVRQGYNEQFF.

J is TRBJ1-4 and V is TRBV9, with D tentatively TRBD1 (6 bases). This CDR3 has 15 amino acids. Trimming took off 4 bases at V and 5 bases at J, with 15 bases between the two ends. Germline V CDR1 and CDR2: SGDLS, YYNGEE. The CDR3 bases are TGTGCCAGCAGCTTCCTTCCAGGGGCAAATGAAAAACTGTTTTTT. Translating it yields CASSFLPGANEKLFF.

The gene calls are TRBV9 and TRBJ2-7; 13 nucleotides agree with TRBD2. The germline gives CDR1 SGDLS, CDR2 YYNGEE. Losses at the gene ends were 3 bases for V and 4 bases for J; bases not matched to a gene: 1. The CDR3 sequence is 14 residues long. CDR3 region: CASSGGLAGYEQYF. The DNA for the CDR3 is TGTGCCAGCAGCGGGGGACTAGCGGGATACGAGCAGTACTTC.

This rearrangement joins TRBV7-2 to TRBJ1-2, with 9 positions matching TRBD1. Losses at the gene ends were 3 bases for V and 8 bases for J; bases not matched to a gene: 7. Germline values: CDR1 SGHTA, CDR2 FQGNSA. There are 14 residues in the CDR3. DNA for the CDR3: TGTGCCAGCAGCTTTGACAGGGGGAGAACCGGCTACACCTTC. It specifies CASSFDRGRTGYTF.